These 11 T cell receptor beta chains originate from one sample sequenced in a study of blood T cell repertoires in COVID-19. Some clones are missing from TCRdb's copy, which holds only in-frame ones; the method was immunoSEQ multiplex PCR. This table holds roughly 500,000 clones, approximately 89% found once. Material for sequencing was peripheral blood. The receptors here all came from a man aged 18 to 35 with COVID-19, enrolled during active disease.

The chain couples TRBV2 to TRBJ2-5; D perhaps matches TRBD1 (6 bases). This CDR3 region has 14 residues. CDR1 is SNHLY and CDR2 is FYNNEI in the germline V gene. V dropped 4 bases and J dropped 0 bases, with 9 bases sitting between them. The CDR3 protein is CASSVQGYQETQYF. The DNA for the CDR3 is TGTGCCAGCAGTGTTCAGGGGTACCAAGAGACCCAGTACTTC.

The CDR3 DNA sequence: TGTGCCAGCAGCCAAGATGGTGGACTAGCGGGCTACAATGAGCAGTTCTTC. As protein: CASSQDGGLAGYNEQFF. The chain recombines TRBV14 with TRBJ2-1, with TRBD2 identical over 11 bases. The CDR3 consists of 17 residues. In germline, CDR1 is SGHDN, CDR2 FVKESK. The V gene end was trimmed by 0 bases and the J gene end by 3 bases; junction bases not matched to a gene: 4.

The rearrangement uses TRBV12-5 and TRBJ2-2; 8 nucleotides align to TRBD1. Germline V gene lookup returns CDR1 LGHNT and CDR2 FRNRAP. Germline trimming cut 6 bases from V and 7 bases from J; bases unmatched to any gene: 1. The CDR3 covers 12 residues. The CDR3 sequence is CASGDRVGELFF. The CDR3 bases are TGTGCTAGTGGGGACAGGGTCGGGGAGCTGTTTTTT. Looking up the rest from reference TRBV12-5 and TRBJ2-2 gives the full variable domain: DARVTQTPRHKVTEMGQEVTMRCQPILGHNTVFWYRQTMMQGLELLAYFRNRAPLDDSGMPKDRFSAEMPDATLATLKIQPSEPRDSAVYFCASGDRVGELFFGEGSRLTVL.

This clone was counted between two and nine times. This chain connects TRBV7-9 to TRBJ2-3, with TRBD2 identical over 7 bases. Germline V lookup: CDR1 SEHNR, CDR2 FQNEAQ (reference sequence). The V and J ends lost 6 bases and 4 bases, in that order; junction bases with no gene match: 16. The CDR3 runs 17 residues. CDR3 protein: CASSPRVRRESADTQYF. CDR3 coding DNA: TGTGCCAGCAGTCCGCGCGTCCGGCGGGAGTCTGCAGATACGCAGTATTTT.

The CDR3 loop reads CASSHGQGGTGELFF. CDR3 in DNA: TGTGCCAGCAGTCACGGACAGGGAGGCACCGGGGAGCTGTTTTTT. The genes are TRBV27 and TRBJ2-2; 8 positions match TRBD1. CDR1 is MNHEY, CDR2 SMNVEV, per germline (reference sequence). With V trimmed by 5 bases and J by 4 bases, 6 bases remained unmatched. CDR3 length equals 15 residues.

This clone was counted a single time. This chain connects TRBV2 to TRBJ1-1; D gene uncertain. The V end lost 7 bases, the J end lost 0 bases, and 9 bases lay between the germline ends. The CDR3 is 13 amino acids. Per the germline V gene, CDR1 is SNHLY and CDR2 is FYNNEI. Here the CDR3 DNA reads TGTGCCAGCACCGTAGAATTGAACACTGAAGCTTTCTTT. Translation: CASTVELNTEAFF. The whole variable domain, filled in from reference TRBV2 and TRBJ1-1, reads EPEVTQTPSHQVTQMGQEVILRCVPISNHLYFYWYRQILGQKVEFLVSFYNNEISEKSEIFDDQFSVERPDGSNFTLKIRSTKLEDSAMYFCASTVELNTEAFFGQGTRLTVV.

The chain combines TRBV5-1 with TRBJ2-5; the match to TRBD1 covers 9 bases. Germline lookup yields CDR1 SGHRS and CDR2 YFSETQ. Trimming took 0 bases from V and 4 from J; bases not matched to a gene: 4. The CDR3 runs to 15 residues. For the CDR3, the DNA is TGCGCCAGCAGCTTGGGGGGACAGGGTGGAGAGACCCAGTACTTC. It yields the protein CASSLGGQGGETQYF.

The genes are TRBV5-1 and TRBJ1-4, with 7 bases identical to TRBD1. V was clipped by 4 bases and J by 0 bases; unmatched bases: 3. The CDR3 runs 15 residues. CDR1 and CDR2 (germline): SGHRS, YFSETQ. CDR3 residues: CASSPGQATNEKLFF. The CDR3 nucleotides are TGCGCCAGCAGCCCCGGACAGGCAACTAATGAAAAACTGTTTTTT.

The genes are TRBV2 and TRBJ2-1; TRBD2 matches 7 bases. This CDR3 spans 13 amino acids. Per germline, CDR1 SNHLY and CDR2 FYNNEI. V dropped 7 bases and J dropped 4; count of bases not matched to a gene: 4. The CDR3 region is CASKKRDYNEQFF. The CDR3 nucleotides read TGTGCCAGCAAAAAGCGGGATTACAATGAGCAGTTCTTC. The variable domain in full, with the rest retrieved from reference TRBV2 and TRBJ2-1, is EPEVTQTPSHQVTQMGQEVILRCVPISNHLYFYWYRQILGQKVEFLVSFYNNEISEKSEIFDDQFSVERPDGSNFTLKIRSTKLEDSAMYFCASKKRDYNEQFFGPGTRLTVL.

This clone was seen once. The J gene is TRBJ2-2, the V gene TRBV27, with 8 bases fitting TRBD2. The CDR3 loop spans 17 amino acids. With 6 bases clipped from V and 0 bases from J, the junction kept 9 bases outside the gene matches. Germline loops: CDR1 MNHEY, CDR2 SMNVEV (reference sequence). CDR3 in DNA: TGTGCCAGCAGCCGGGAGGGGGGGCGCTCGAACACCGGGGAGCTGTTTTTT. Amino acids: CASSREGGRSNTGELFF.

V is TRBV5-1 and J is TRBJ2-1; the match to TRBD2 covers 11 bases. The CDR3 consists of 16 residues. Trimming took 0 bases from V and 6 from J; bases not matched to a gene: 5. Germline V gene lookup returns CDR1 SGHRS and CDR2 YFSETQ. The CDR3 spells CASSLVSGRALNEQFF. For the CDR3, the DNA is TGCGCCAGCAGCTTGGTTAGCGGGAGGGCCCTCAATGAGCAGTTCTTC.